The entry below gives a single T cell receptor beta chain sequence along with its context. Antigen: not known. Germline V gives CDR1 SQVTM, CDR2 ANQGSEA. CDR3 length: 13 residues. V trimming: 6 bases; J trimming: 7 bases; junction bases outside the gene matches: 10. These data belong to a study of blood T cells in healthy people across ages. Study background: About one barcoded beta molecule per two T cells came from capture by template switching. Study-level findings and limits: It was held that diversity estimates obtained from one million T cells represented underestimates. Roughly linearly, TCR beta diversity per million T cells fell as age increased.

For the second PCR, which ran for about 6 to 11 cycles, a sample-barcoded 5' primer and a J-beta primer mix were used. TCRdb reprocessed the 5' RACE reads via MiXCR and lists one record per CDR3 protein. This table has about 940,000 distinct CDR3 sequences, 48% appearing once. The chain combines TRBV29-1 with TRBJ1-2, with TRBD1 matching 8 bases. Sequencing used blood. The sequence was collected from a man aged 25-45 years in good health. The CDR3 region has the DNA TGCAGCGTGACCTCGGACAGGGCCCTTGGCTACACCTTC. Its translation is CSVTSDRALGYTF. Combining the CDR3 with reference TRBV29-1 and TRBJ1-2 gives the whole variable domain SAVISQKPSRDICQRGTSLTIQCQVDSQVTMMFWYRQQPGQSLTLIATANQGSEATYESGFVIDKFPISRPNLTFSTLTVSNMSPEDSSIYLCSVTSDRALGYTFGSGTRLTVV.